This is a list of T cell receptor beta chains from one sample in a study of blood T cell repertoires in COVID-19. The method was immunoSEQ multiplex PCR; TCRdb's version includes in-frame clones alone and lacks a portion of them. The sample contains nearly 350,000 clones, 65% to 85% of which appear only once. Material: peripheral blood. These receptors were obtained from a young man with active or convalescent COVID-19. Both conserved end residues are part of each CDR3. The D gene is left open where the match is weak. Size tells how often a clone was seen (once, few, many) or the class of an expanded clone, and some rows leave it out.

V,D,J,size,DNA,CDR3
TRBV5-1,TRBD1,TRBJ1-5,.,TGCGCCAGCAGCTTGGGGACAGGGGGTGGTCAGCCCCAGCATTTT,CASSLGTGGGQPQHF
TRBV30,TRBD1,TRBJ1-1,.,TGTGCCTGGAGTTCCGCGACAGGGATGATAAACACTGAAGCTTTCTTT,CAWSSATGMINTEAFF
TRBV6-2/TRBV6-3,.,TRBJ2-6,few,TGTGCCAGCAGTGGAGCAGGGGCTGGGGCCAACGTCCTGACTTTC,CASSGAGAGANVLTF
TRBV6-5,.,TRBJ2-4,.,TGTGCCAGCAGTTATAGCAGTACCATAGCCAAAAACATTCAGTACTTC,CASSYSSTIAKNIQYF
TRBV20-1,.,TRBJ1-2,.,TGCAGTGCTATCTCCCCCTATGGCTACACCTTC,CSAISPYGYTF
TRBV29-1,.,TRBJ1-5,many,TGCAGCGTTGAAGAACCCAGGGGTCAGCCCCAGCATTTT,CSVEEPRGQPQHF
TRBV2,.,TRBJ1-5,once,TGTGCCAGCAGTGAATGGGAGGGACTCAATCAGCCCCAGCATTTT,CASSEWEGLNQPQHF
TRBV23-1,.,TRBJ1-6,.,TGCGCCAGCAGTCATTCCCTAGGGGGGGCGACCTATAATTCACCCCTCCACTTT,CASSHSLGGATYNSPLHF
TRBV9,TRBD2,TRBJ2-2,.,TGTGCCAGCAGCACGCGGACTAGCGGGGGGACTACCGGGGAGCTGTTTTTT,CASSTRTSGGTTGELFF
TRBV5-1,.,TRBJ1-4,once,TGCGCCAGCAGCTTGGGCCCGGGGTTAAATGAAAAACTGTTTTTT,CASSLGPGLNEKLFF
TRBV6-2/TRBV6-3,.,TRBJ2-7,.,TGTGCCAGCAGCCCCACCGGACTCACCTACGAGCAGTACTTC,CASSPTGLTYEQYF
TRBV11-3,TRBD1,TRBJ2-5,.,TGTGCCAGCAGCTTAGGATACGGGACAGCGAAACAAGAGACCCAGTACTTC,CASSLGYGTAKQETQYF
TRBV7-8,.,TRBJ1-2,.,TGTGCCAGCAGCCTCGGGGGTGGAAACTATGGCTACACCTTC,CASSLGGGNYGYTF
TRBV30,TRBD2,TRBJ2-7,.,TGTGCCTGGACTAGCGGAGGCTTCTCCTACGAGCAGTACTTC,CAWTSGGFSYEQYF
TRBV6-5,TRBD2,TRBJ2-1,few,TGTGCCAGCAGCCTGGTGACTAGCGGGATGGGTGAGCAGTTCTTC,CASSLVTSGMGEQFF
TRBV11-3,.,TRBJ2-7,.,TGTGCCAGCAGCCGACAGGGACTTGAGCAGTACTTC,CASSRQGLEQYF
TRBV2,.,TRBJ1-1,once,TGTGCCAGCAGTTGGGCTCCAACGGATGGGGAAGCTTTCTTT,CASSWAPTDGEAFF
TRBV7-2,.,TRBJ1-1,few,TGTGCCAGCAGCTTACTCGGGGGGAAGGTGAACACTGAAGCTTTCTTT,CASSLLGGKVNTEAFF
TRBV30,.,TRBJ1-2,.,TGTGCCTGGAGTGCCAGGATGCGTGATGGCTACACCTTC,CAWSARMRDGYTF
TRBV7-2,TRBD2,TRBJ2-7,.,TGTGCCAGCAGCTTGCCTAGCGGGGGTGACTACGAGCAGTACTTC,CASSLPSGGDYEQYF
TRBV11-3,.,TRBJ2-3,once,TGTGCCAGCAGCAATCCCACAGGGTTTGGTACAGATACGCAGTATTTT,CASSNPTGFGTDTQYF
TRBV7-9,.,TRBJ1-5,.,TGTGCCAGCAGCCCGCCGGGAAAGCCCCAGCATTTT,CASSPPGKPQHF
TRBV11-2,.,TRBJ1-2,.,TGTGCCAGCAGCTTTTTAAAGGGACTCCTCGGCAGTGGCTACACCTTC,CASSFLKGLLGSGYTF
TRBV21-1,.,TRBJ1-1,.,TGTGCCAGCAGCCGAGGGGGTGAAGCTTTCTTT,CASSRGGEAFF
TRBV2,.,TRBJ1-2,.,TGTGCCAGCAGTGAAGCGCCAGATCACTATGGCTACACCTTC,CASSEAPDHYGYTF
TRBV7-3,TRBD1,TRBJ1-5,once,TGTGCCAGCAGCCCGGGACAGGGGACCCCCCAGCATTTT,CASSPGQGTPQHF
TRBV30,.,TRBJ1-2,.,TGTGCCTGGAGTGTACGATGGGAGATCGGCTACACCTTC,CAWSVRWEIGYTF
TRBV4-3,.,TRBJ1-1,.,TGCGCCAGCAGCCAAGAGATCCCAGGCACTGAAGCTTTCTTT,CASSQEIPGTEAFF